One TCR beta chain is described in this entry. No cognate antigen has been identified for it. No much larger clone is present one base from it, and per-base qualities are unavailable. Per the germline V gene (reference sequence), LGHDT is the CDR1 and YNNKEL is the CDR2. V is cut back by 1 base and J by 2 bases, with 6 bases in the junction unmatched. Measured from the cysteine to the phenylalanine, the CDR3 is 16 residues long. The kept DNA is CDR3 alone, 48 bases in frame from the first base. The data originate from a study of Graves' ophthalmopathy and Graves' hyperthyroidism (dated by TCRdb to 2017 to 2018). About the full investigation: Peripheral blood samples were taken at the time of initial diagnosis, before any treatment was given. The study used TCR beta repertoire signatures to distinguish Graves' ophthalmopathy from Graves' hyperthyroidism and to predict progression to ophthalmopathy. In total, some 140 blood samples were TCR-sequenced: 43 ophthalmopathy, around 75 hyperthyroidism and about 17 hyperthyroidism-to-ophthalmopathy patients. To explore V-J signatures distinguishing ophthalmopathy from hyperthyroidism, a discovery set of 100 or so patients (43 ophthalmopathy, over 55 stable hyperthyroidism) was enrolled. An independent validation cohort comprised 18 hyperthyroidism patients and over 15 patients who later progressed from hyperthyroidism to ophthalmopathy. In five or six hyperthyroidism patients, the T-cell repertoires found in thyroid tissue were compared with those found in blood. Following sampling, methimazole starting at 30 mg daily was administered to hyperthyroidism patients, and high-dose intravenous methylprednisolone was administered to ophthalmopathy patients. The roughly 94 discovery patients were randomly split 7:3 into training and test sets. Results the study describes overall, beyond this receptor: Most of the expanded thyroid clonotypes with a frequency above 0.001 were also detected in blood, and it was suggested that the thyroid immune response may be reflected by blood repertoires. No statistical method was used to set the sample size in advance, and the investigators knew which group each participant was assigned to. The 13-signature model separated ophthalmopathy from stable hyperthyroidism with approximately 90% sensitivity and approximately 81% specificity in cross-validation, and 80%/75% in the test set. In validation, the model predicted ophthalmopathy progression with 70.59% sensitivity and 72.22% specificity; approximately 12 predicted patients were CT-confirmed with GO in a median of around 6 months.

For repertoire sequencing, the TCR beta CDR3 regions were amplified from RNA transcripts. The first round was an RT-PCR using HTBI primers with the Qiagen OneStep RT-PCR kit, and this first round was followed by a second-round multiplex PCR, then size selection and purification. Libraries were sequenced on an Illumina HiSeq2000 using paired-end 100 bp reads. As for the original processing: SOAPnuke was used to process the reads, removing any read that contained adapters or uncalled bases, had a mean Phred below 15, or lacked an exact match to the constant primer or identifier. High-quality paired reads were merged with COPE v1.2.5. Clonotypes were defined as unique nucleotide sequences and were aligned to IMGT TRB V, D and J references using MiTCR v1.1. The analysis was limited to V-J combinations with a frequency above 0.0001, which together covered roughly 99% of the repertoires. A TCR clonal expansion and chaos score per V-J combination was defined as the ratio of F50 clonal expansion to chaos observed in the TCRdist matrix. Welch's t-statistics and random forest were used to narrow the features down to approximately 13 V-J combinations, which were then fed into a naive Bayes classifier. The Morisita-Horn index was used to measure how similar the thyroid and blood repertoires were. In-frame beta chains were kept once TCRdb had trimmed the public reads at Q25 with fastp and called clones with MiXCR. Each CDR3 protein gets just one entry, which takes the most common genes and DNA from the rows behind it. TCRdb's processing, not the authors', yielded these V and J calls. In all, the sample holds roughly 480,000 distinct CDR3 sequences, and about an eighth of those were seen once. The ten largest clonotypes hold over 8% of the sample.

Ophthalmopathy patients were characterized by moderately to severely active disease, a Clinical Activity Score of at least 3, a NOSPECS grade of at least 4, and a disease duration under 3 months. Patients with other autoimmune diseases, uncontrolled infections, pregnancy or lactation were excluded. Clinical symptoms, serum thyroxine, TRAb, thyroid ultrasound and orbital computed tomography were used for diagnosis. Using Ficoll-Paque density gradient centrifugation, PBMCs were isolated from about 10 ml of fresh peripheral blood. Total RNA was extracted with Trizol reagent and quality-checked on an Agilent 2100 Bioanalyzer.

The source is a woman in her twenties or thirties with Graves' ophthalmopathy. Donor details come from another sample of the same person, matched by shared clones. In this chain, TRBV3-1 is recombined with TRBJ2-7, with 9 bases aligning to TRBD2. The specimen sequenced was blood. The CDR3 here reads CASSQVVAGVAYEQYF. The bases read TGTGCCAGCAGCCAAGTTGTAGCGGGGGTCGCCTACGAGCAGTACTTC.